The T cell receptor beta chain described here comes from a study of blood T cell repertoires in COVID-19. Study context: Samples taken during acute and convalescent COVID-19 were collected in the United States, Italy and Spain. T cells, B-cell-depleted T cells, or PBMCs supplied cDNA or gDNA.

Under the authors' procedure: Estimates of nucleated cell counts were drawn from the amplification of reference gene primers. Here immunoSEQ multiplex PCR was the method, and the copy in TCRdb shows in-frame clones only, minus some. V and J calls and clone size are given by that table; D and trimming were obtained from the DNA. This table has a few hundred thousand clones, 70% to 90% appearing once. Trimming shortened V by 5 bases and J by 8 bases, and 16 bases separated the two germline ends. This CDR3 region has 13 residues. Looked up from germline, CDR1 is SGDLS and CDR2 is YYNGEE. Participants spanned ages about 18 to 100 years and resided in about two dozen US areas.

The J gene is TRBJ1-2, the V gene TRBV9; no clear D gene. The sample taken for sequencing was PBMCs or T cells enriched from blood (not recorded which). This receptor was taken from a woman between 45 and 60 years old who had been exposed to COVID-19. This chain's CDR3 is CASSSQNPLGYTF. The CDR3, as DNA: TGTGCCAGCAGTAGCCAAAATCCCCTGGGCTACACCTTC.